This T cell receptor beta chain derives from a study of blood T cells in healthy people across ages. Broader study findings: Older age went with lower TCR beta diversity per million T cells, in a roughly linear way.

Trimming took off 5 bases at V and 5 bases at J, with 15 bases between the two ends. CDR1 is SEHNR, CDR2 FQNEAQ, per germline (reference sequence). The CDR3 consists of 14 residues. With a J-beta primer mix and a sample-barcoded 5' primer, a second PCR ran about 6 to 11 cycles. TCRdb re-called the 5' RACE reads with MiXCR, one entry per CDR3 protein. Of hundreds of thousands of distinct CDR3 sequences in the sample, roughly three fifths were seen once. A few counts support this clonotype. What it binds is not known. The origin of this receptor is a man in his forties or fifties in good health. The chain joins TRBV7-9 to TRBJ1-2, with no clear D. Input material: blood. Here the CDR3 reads CASSQIETSYGYTF. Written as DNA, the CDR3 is TGTGCCAGCAGCCAGATTGAAACATCTTATGGCTACACCTTC.